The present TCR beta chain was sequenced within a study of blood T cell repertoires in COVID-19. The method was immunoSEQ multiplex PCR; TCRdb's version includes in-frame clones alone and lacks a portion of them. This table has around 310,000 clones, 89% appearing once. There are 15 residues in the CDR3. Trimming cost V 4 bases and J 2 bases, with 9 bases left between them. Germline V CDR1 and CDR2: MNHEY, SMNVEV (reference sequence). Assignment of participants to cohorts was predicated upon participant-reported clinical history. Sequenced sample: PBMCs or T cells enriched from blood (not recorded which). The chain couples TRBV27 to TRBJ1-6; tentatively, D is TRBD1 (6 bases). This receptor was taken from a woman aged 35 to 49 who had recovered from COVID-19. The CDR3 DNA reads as TGTGCCAGCAGTTCACAGGGACCCTATAATTCACCCCTCCACTTT. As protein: CASSSQGPYNSPLHF.